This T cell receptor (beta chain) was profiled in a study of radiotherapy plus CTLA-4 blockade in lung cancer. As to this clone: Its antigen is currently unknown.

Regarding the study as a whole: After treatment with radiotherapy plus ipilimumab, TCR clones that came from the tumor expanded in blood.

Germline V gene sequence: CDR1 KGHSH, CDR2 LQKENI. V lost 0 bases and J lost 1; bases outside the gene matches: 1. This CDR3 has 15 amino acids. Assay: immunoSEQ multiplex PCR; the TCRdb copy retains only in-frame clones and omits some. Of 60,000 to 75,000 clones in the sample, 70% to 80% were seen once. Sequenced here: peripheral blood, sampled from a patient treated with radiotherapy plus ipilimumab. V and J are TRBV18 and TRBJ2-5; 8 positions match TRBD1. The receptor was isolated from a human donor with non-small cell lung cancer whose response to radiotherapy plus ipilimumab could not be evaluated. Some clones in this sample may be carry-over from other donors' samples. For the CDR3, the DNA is TGTGCCAGCTCACCACCAGACAGGGGCCAAGAGACCCAGTACTTC. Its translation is CASSPPDRGQETQYF. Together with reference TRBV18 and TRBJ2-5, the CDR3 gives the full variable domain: NAGVMQNPRHLVRRRGQEARLRCSPMKGHSHVYWYRQLPEEGLKFMVYLQKENIIDESGMPKERFSAEFPKEGPSILRIQQVVRGDSAAYFCASSPPDRGQETQYFGPGTRLLVL.